These 8 T cell receptor beta chains came from one sample sequenced in a study of T cell repertoires in cytomegalovirus infection. No antigen has been assigned to these receptors. TCRdb recomputed calls from the reads with MiXCR, one row per CDR3 protein. The profile covers 450,000 to 600,000 distinct CDR3 sequences, with about 33% appearing a single time and roughly 17% taken by the ten largest. Here the sequenced sample was cultured PBMCs, taken from culture after CMV antigen stimulation. The receptor source for this set is a human donor in good health (CMV status not recorded). Some clones in this sample may be carry-over from other donors' samples.

This chain uses TRBV7-9 with TRBJ2-2; D call uncertain. The germline V gene has CDR1 SEHNR and CDR2 FQNEAQ (reference sequence). The CDR3 totals 13 residues. V lost 1 base, J lost 6 bases, and 6 bases lay in between. The CDR3 DNA is TGTGCCAGCAGCTTAGTTCTGGCCGGGGAGCTGTTTTTT. Its translation: CASSLVLAGELFF.

The V gene is TRBV19, the J gene TRBJ2-1; 7 bases agree with TRBD2. CDR3 length equals 15 residues. Germline-derived CDR1 and CDR2 are LNHDA and SQIVND (reference sequence). The trim removed 1 base at V and 4 bases at J, leaving 4 bases unmatched. The CDR3 bases are TGTGCCAGTAGTATAGGGGCGGGAGTGTACAATGAGCAGTTCTTC. This translates into CASSIGAGVYNEQFF.

This clonotype was counted only a few times. V gene TRBV6-2 or TRBV6-3 combines with J gene TRBJ2-1, with D uncertain. The germline gives CDR1 MNHEY, CDR2 SVGEGT. Trimming took 2 bases from V and 0 from J, leaving 8 bases between them. This CDR3 comprises 15 residues. The CDR3 protein is CASSYSWSSYNEQFF. CDR3 nucleotide sequence: TGTGCCAGCAGTTACAGTTGGAGCTCCTACAATGAGCAGTTCTTC.

This clonotype occurred a few times. The chain uses TRBV6-2 or TRBV6-3 and TRBJ2-7, with TRBD1 matching 8 bases. The CDR3 is 17 residues long. Trimming took 6 bases from V and 4 from J; bases not matched to a gene: 17. Germline values: CDR1 MNHEY, CDR2 SVGEGT. CDR3 sequence reads: CASRPRIGTGRNYEQYF. The CDR3 DNA follows: TGTGCCAGCAGGCCCCGAATCGGGACAGGAAGAAATTACGAGCAGTACTTC.

This rearrangement joins TRBV7-2 to TRBJ2-3, with TRBD2 identical over 8 bases. The CDR3 contains 15 residues. In germline, CDR1 is SGHTA, CDR2 FQGNSA. V trimming: 5 bases; J trimming: 1 base; junction bases outside the gene matches: 5. DNA of the CDR3: TGTGCCAGCAGCGCACTAGCGGCCCGCACAGATACGCAGTATTTT. It codes for CASSALAARTDTQYF.

V gene TRBV20-1 combines with J gene TRBJ2-1; 9 bases align to TRBD2. The CDR3 sequence is 14 residues long. With 5 bases clipped from V and 3 bases from J, the junction kept 5 bases outside the gene matches. Germline V gene lookup returns CDR1 DFQATT and CDR2 SNEGSKA (reference sequence). CDR3 sequence reads: CSAHPSGVYNEQFF. DNA of the CDR3: TGCAGTGCTCACCCTAGCGGGGTCTACAATGAGCAGTTCTTC.

This clonotype was picked up many times. This chain uses TRBV7-9 with TRBJ2-3, with D possibly called TRBD1 or TRBD2 (5 bases each). Germline V CDR1 and CDR2: SEHNR, FQNEAQ (reference sequence). V shed 3 bases and J shed 5 bases, with 9 bases lying between them. This CDR3 contains 13 residues. The CDR3 loop reads CASSLGTIDTQYF. Here the CDR3 DNA reads TGTGCCAGCAGCTTGGGGACCATAGATACGCAGTATTTT.

This clonotype was seen more than once but under ten times. This chain uses TRBV7-2 with TRBJ2-3, with TRBD1 matching over 7 bases. V was clipped by 5 bases and J by 6 bases; unmatched bases: 8. The length of the CDR3 is 14 residues. Germline V lookup: CDR1 SGHTA, CDR2 FQGNSA. The CDR3 region is CASSPRSGQDTQYF. For the CDR3, the DNA is TGTGCCAGCAGCCCGCGATCGGGACAGGATACGCAGTATTTT.